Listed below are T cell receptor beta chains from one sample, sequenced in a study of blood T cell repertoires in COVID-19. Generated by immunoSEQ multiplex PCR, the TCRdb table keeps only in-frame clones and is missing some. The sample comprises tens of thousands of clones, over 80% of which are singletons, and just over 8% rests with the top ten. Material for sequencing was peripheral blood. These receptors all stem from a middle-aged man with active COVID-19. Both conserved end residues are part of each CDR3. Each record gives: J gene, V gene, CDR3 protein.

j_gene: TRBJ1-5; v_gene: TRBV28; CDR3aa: CASTIQGDQPQHF
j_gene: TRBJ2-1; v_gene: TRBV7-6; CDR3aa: CASSALAGGSYNEQFF
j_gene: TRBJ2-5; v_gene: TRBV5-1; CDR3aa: CASSFLAGGQETQYF
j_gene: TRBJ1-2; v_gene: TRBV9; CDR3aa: CASSHQGFSDYTF
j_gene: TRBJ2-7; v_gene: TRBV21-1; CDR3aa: CASSTPSQRGYEQYF
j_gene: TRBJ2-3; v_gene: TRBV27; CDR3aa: CASRAGVTDTQYF
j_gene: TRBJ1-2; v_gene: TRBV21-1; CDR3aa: CASISHRGNGYTF
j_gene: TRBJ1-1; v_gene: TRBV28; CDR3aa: CASSLRNTEAFF
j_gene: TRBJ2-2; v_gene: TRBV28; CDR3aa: CASKTGYKAGELFF
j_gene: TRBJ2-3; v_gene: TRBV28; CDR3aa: CASSTPTAGSTDTQYF
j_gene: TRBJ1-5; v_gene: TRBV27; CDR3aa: CASSAQGGGNQPQHF
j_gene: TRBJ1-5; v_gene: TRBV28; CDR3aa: CASSMTGIYSNQPQHF
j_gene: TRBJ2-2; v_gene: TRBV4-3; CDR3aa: CASSQTQNTGELFF
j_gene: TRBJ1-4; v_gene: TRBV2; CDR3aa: CASSETGVANEKLFF
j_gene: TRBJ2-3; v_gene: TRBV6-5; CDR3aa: CASSSIDTQYF
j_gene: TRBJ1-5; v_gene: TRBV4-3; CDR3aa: CASSQAGNQPQHF
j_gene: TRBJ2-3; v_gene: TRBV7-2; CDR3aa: CASSSRPGQGPDTQYF
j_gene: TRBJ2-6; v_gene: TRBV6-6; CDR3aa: CASSLGLYSGANVLTF
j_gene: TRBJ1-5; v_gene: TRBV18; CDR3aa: CASSPLQGGNQPQHF
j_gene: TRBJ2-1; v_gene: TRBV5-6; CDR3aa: CASSLWYGLADNEQFF
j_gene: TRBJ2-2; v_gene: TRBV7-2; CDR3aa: CASSGRFGGGRATGELFF
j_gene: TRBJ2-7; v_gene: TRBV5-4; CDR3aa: CATQGSGSYEQYF
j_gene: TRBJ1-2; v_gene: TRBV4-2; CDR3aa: CASSPRAAGEDGYTF
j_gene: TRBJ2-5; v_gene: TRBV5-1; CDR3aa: CASSLDPGSQETQYF
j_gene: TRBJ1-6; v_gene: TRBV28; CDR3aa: CASSTGNSYNSPLHF
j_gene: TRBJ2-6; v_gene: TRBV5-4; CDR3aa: CASTFGGQGFSGANVLTF
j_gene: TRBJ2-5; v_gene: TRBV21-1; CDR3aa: CASSKDEGPWETQYF
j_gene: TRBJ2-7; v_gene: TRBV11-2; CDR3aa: CASSLAPDREGYEQYF
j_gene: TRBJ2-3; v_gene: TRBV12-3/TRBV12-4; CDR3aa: CATSPRDTQYF
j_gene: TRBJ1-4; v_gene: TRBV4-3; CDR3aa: CASSHGGATSGATNEKLFF
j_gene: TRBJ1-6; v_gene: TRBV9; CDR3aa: CASSVGGQGATNSPLHF
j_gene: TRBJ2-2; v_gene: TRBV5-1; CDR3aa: CASSLDPGTGELFF
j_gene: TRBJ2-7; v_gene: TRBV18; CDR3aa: CASSSTGTGSYEQYF
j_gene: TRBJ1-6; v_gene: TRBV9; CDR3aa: CASSGENRGQRGNSPLHF
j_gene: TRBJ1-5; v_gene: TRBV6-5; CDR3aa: CASVTGQGAGQPQHF
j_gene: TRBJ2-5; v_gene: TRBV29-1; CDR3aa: CSAVARRDQETQYF
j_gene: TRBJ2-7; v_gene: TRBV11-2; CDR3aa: CASSLGTGPTYEQYF
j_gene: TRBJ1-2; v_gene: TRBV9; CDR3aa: CASSQATAPYGYTF
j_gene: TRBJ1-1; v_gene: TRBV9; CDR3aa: CASSVSGNTEAFF
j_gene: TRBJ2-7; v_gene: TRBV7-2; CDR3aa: CASSSTDGGPYEQYF
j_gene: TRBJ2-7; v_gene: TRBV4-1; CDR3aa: CASSQIGRGQREQYF
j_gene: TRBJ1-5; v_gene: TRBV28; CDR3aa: CASSFINQPQHF
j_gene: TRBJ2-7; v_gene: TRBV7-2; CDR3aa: CASSNQGRSSYEQYF
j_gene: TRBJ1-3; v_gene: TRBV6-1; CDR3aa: CASSEPGQGAGNTIYF
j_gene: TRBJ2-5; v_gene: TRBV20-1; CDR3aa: CSASFASGTETQYF
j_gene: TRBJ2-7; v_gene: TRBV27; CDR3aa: CASSPSGRAYEQYF
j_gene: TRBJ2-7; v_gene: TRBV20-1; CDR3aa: CSAHRGREQYF
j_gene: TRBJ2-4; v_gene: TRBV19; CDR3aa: CACRDRAINIQYF
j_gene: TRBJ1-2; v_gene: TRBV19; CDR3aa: CASSIEGARAYGYTF
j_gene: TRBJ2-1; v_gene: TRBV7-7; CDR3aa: CASSARLAGGSYNEQFF
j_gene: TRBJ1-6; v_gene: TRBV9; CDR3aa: CASSDLRQGASSPLHF
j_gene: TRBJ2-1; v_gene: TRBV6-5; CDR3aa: CASSNSDRGEQFF
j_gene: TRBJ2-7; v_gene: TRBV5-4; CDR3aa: CASSSPIAYEQYF
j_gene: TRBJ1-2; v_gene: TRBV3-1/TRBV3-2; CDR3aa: CASSPGTGGYGYTF
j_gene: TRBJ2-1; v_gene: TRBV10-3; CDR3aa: CAISGASGGLSYNEQFF
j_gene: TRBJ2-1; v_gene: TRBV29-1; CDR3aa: CSVEVSGSSYNEQFF